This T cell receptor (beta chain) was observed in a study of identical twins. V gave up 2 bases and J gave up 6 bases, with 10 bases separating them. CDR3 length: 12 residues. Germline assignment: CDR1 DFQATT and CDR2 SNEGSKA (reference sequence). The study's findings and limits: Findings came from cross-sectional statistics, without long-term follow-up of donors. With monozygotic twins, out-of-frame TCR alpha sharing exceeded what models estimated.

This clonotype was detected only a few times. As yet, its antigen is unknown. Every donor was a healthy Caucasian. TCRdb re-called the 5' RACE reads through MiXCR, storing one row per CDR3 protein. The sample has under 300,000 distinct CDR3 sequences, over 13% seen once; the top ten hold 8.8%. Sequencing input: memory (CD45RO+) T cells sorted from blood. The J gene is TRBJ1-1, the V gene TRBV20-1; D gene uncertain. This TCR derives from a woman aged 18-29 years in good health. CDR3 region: CSARYVEAEAFF. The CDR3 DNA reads TGCAGTGCTAGATACGTTGAAGCTGAAGCTTTCTTT.